The rows below give T cell receptor beta chains drawn from one sample of a study of post-analysis software for immune sequencing data. TCRdb called the PCR reads again in MiXCR, with one record for every CDR3 protein. Seen here are 350,000 to 500,000 distinct CDR3 sequences, about 40% observed once, and the top ten hold 7.6%. The sequencing input was blood. The receptors originated from a girl aged 2 to 10 with multiple sclerosis. CDR3s include the opening cysteine and the closing phenylalanine or tryptophan. Fields, in order: clone size, J gene, D gene, V gene, CDR3 length, CDR3 protein, CDR3 DNA. D genes are given only for firm matches. Size tells how often a clone was seen (once, few, many) or the class of an expanded clone, and some rows leave it out.

clone_size: once
j_call: TRBJ1-2
d_call: -
v_call: TRBV6-6
cdr3_length: 11
cdr3_aa: CASSFLRGYTF
cdr3_nt: TGTGCCAGCAGTTTTCTTCGTGGCTACACCTTC

clone_size: -
j_call: TRBJ1-2
d_call: TRBD1
v_call: TRBV10-2
cdr3_length: 17
cdr3_aa: CASSDAALTDRPYGYTF
cdr3_nt: TGCGCCAGCAGTGATGCCGCCCTCACGGACAGGCCCTATGGCTACACCTTC

clone_size: -
j_call: TRBJ1-2
d_call: TRBD1
v_call: TRBV10-3
cdr3_length: 13
cdr3_aa: CAIRTGEADGYTF
cdr3_nt: TGTGCCATCCGAACAGGGGAGGCGGATGGCTACACCTTC

clone_size: -
j_call: TRBJ2-5
d_call: TRBD2
v_call: TRBV20-1
cdr3_length: 17
cdr3_aa: CSASAGLAGTYQETQYF
cdr3_nt: TGCAGTGCTTCTGCGGGACTAGCGGGAACGTACCAAGAGACCCAGTACTTC

clone_size: few
j_call: TRBJ2-7
d_call: -
v_call: TRBV27
cdr3_length: 15
cdr3_aa: CASSLRLVRGVEQYF
cdr3_nt: TGTGCCAGCAGTTTACGACTAGTGAGAGGGGTGGAGCAGTACTTC

clone_size: -
j_call: TRBJ1-1
d_call: -
v_call: TRBV7-3
cdr3_length: 13
cdr3_aa: CASSTFGGTEAFF
cdr3_nt: TGTGCCAGCAGTACCTTCGGGGGCACTGAAGCTTTCTTT

clone_size: -
j_call: TRBJ2-5
d_call: -
v_call: TRBV5-1
cdr3_length: 13
cdr3_aa: CASSLDPSGTQYF
cdr3_nt: TGCGCCAGCAGCTTGGACCCCTCGGGGACCCAGTACTTC

clone_size: -
j_call: TRBJ2-5
d_call: -
v_call: TRBV7-7
cdr3_length: 16
cdr3_aa: CASSLAAGFRQETQYF
cdr3_nt: TGTGCTAGCAGCTTAGCGGCGGGTTTCAGGCAAGAGACCCAGTACTTC

clone_size: -
j_call: TRBJ2-6
d_call: TRBD1
v_call: TRBV29-1
cdr3_length: 15
cdr3_aa: CSVDDRDSGANVLTF
cdr3_nt: TGCAGCGTTGATGACAGGGACTCTGGGGCCAACGTCCTGACTTTC

clone_size: -
j_call: TRBJ1-2
d_call: -
v_call: TRBV14
cdr3_length: 17
cdr3_aa: CASSQERTGGFRYGYTF
cdr3_nt: TGTGCCAGCAGCCAAGAGAGGACGGGGGGCTTTCGCTATGGCTACACCTTC

clone_size: -
j_call: TRBJ2-1
d_call: -
v_call: TRBV28
cdr3_length: 13
cdr3_aa: CASSFGRRGEQFF
cdr3_nt: TGTGCCAGCAGTTTCGGGAGACGGGGTGAGCAGTTCTTC

clone_size: few
j_call: TRBJ2-1
d_call: TRBD2
v_call: TRBV7-9
cdr3_length: 16
cdr3_aa: CASSLFAGGSYNEQFF
cdr3_nt: TGTGCCAGCAGCTTATTCGCGGGAGGGTCCTACAATGAGCAGTTCTTC

clone_size: -
j_call: TRBJ2-3
d_call: TRBD2
v_call: TRBV20-1
cdr3_length: 13
cdr3_aa: CSAPSGSTDTQYF
cdr3_nt: TGCAGTGCACCTAGCGGGAGCACAGATACGCAGTATTTT

clone_size: -
j_call: TRBJ1-2
d_call: TRBD1
v_call: TRBV2
cdr3_length: 14
cdr3_aa: CASRNRGSLYGYTF
cdr3_nt: TGTGCCAGCAGGAACAGGGGATCCCTCTATGGCTACACCTTC

clone_size: -
j_call: TRBJ2-5
d_call: -
v_call: TRBV6-5
cdr3_length: 13
cdr3_aa: CASITGRFETQYF
cdr3_nt: TGTGCCAGCATTACAGGGCGTTTCGAGACCCAGTACTTC

clone_size: -
j_call: TRBJ1-5
d_call: -
v_call: TRBV6-5
cdr3_length: 14
cdr3_aa: CASSPGTFVQPQHF
cdr3_nt: TGTGCCAGCAGTCCCGGGACATTCGTTCAGCCCCAGCATTTT

clone_size: few
j_call: TRBJ1-2
d_call: -
v_call: TRBV25-1
cdr3_length: 12
cdr3_aa: CASSQWEDGYTF
cdr3_nt: TGTGCCAGCAGTCAGTGGGAGGATGGCTACACCTTC

clone_size: few
j_call: TRBJ2-7
d_call: -
v_call: TRBV12-3/TRBV12-4
cdr3_length: 15
cdr3_aa: CASSSSFPGLYEQYF
cdr3_nt: TGTGCCAGCAGTTCCTCTTTTCCAGGGCTCTACGAGCAGTACTTC